A selection of T cell receptor beta chains follows, all from one sample in a study of OX40 agonist ivuxolimab in advanced cancers. Sequencing used immunoSEQ multiplex PCR; TCRdb keeps in-frame clones, though not all of them. The sample records 81,000 or so clones, 85% to 90% being singletons. Sequenced material: CD4+ or CD8+ T cells sorted from blood, taken in a trial of the OX40 agonist ivuxolimab. The receptors were sampled from an adult with an advanced solid tumor such as melanoma, head and neck, liver or kidney cancer. Each CDR3 is given with its conserved first and last residue. A D gene is named only where the DNA matches it firmly.

V gene	J gene	D gene	CDR3 protein	CDR3 DNA
TRBV7-2	TRBJ2-3	-	CASKIGTGTDTQYF	TGTGCCAGCAAGATCGGGACCGGCACAGATACGCAGTATTTT
TRBV19	TRBJ2-1	-	CASSIVAPNEQFF	TGTGCCAGTAGTATAGTGGCCCCCAATGAGCAGTTCTTC
TRBV18	TRBJ1-6	TRBD1	CASSRTPGQGDSPLHF	TGTGCCAGCTCACGTACTCCGGGACAGGGCGATTCACCCCTCCACTTT
TRBV7-2	TRBJ2-7	-	CASSPTISGEQYF	TGTGCCAGCAGCCCGACCATATCAGGCGAGCAGTACTTC
TRBV5-5	TRBJ1-2	-	CASSWRGEVRGYTF	TGTGCCAGCAGCTGGAGGGGTGAGGTTCGCGGCTACACCTTC
TRBV19	TRBJ1-5	-	CASSIARSNQPQHF	TGTGCCAGTAGTATAGCTCGGAGCAATCAGCCCCAGCATTTT
TRBV4-2	TRBJ1-2	-	CASSQDRGLGYTF	TGTGCCAGCAGCCAAGACAGGGGCCTTGGCTACACCTTC
TRBV11-2	TRBJ2-1	-	CASSRLWGAYNEQFF	TGTGCCAGCAGCCGTCTATGGGGGGCCTACAATGAGCAGTTCTTC
TRBV9	TRBJ2-3	TRBD1	CASSVGDRVPDTQYF	TGTGCCAGCAGCGTAGGGGACAGGGTCCCAGATACGCAGTATTTT
TRBV5-1	TRBJ1-1	-	CASSSYLEGRAEAFF	TGCGCCAGCAGCTCCTATTTAGAGGGAAGGGCTGAAGCTTTCTTT
TRBV27	TRBJ1-2	-	CASIKPSGGYTF	TGTGCCAGCATTAAACCGTCGGGTGGCTACACCTTC
TRBV7-2	TRBJ2-7	-	CASSSEKGREQYF	TGTGCCAGCAGCTCGGAGAAGGGGCGGGAGCAGTACTTC